A selection of T cell receptor beta chains follows, all from one sample in a study of CD8 T cells in cerebrospinal fluid in Alzheimer's disease. TCRdb reprocessed the 10x single-cell sequencing reads, keeping one entry per CDR3 protein, no DNA. This table holds more than 1,000 distinct CDR3 sequences. The sequencing input was cerebrospinal fluid. Receptors were obtained from a human donor in good health. CDR3s include the opening cysteine and the closing phenylalanine or tryptophan. Fields, in order: clone size, J gene, V gene, CDR3 protein. Part of the rows lack a size; the others show once, few, many or a class for expanded clones.

>medium-sized|TRBJ2-7|TRBV18
CASSPSNGQAYEQYF
>medium-sized|TRBJ1-6|TRBV6-2/TRBV6-3
CASSPGTGNLNSPLHF
>large|TRBJ2-1|TRBV27
CASSFYSGQWRNNEQFF
>medium-sized|TRBJ1-3|TRBV2
CASSADRTVSGNTIYF
>medium-sized|TRBJ2-1|TRBV12-3/TRBV12-4
CASSLDSWVNSPYNEQFF
>large|TRBJ2-2|TRBV20-1
CSARTGTSRGDTGELFF
>medium-sized|TRBJ2-2|TRBV4-2
CASSQELAGSTGELFF
>medium-sized|TRBJ2-5|TRBV6-1
CASSGLSGRATETQYF
>NA|TRBJ1-6|TRBV19
CASSTPGQADNSPLHF
>medium-sized|TRBJ2-5|TRBV6-6
CASSLIQGKSETQYF
>medium-sized|TRBJ1-5|TRBV5-4
CASSRDLNQPQHF
>medium-sized|TRBJ1-2|TRBV28
CASSVGQTTYGYTF
>medium-sized|TRBJ1-2|TRBV2
CASSVGPVVGYTF
>NA|TRBJ2-5|TRBV27
CASLHGETRYF
>medium-sized|TRBJ2-3|TRBV12-3/TRBV12-4
CASRPTTSGRSNTQYF
>large|TRBJ2-3|TRBV18
CASSHPGLDTQYF
>medium-sized|TRBJ2-1|TRBV12-3/TRBV12-4
CASSPGPAGEQFF
>medium-sized|TRBJ2-1|TRBV27
CASSTGSSYNEQFF
>large|TRBJ2-7|TRBV7-2
CASSLSYFSVMDEQYF
>NA|TRBJ1-3|TRBV19
CASSNPGQVGFGNTIYF
>large|TRBJ2-7|TRBV5-5
CASSAGLALYEQYF
>large|TRBJ2-2|TRBV24-1
CATSSPGENTGELFF
>medium-sized|TRBJ1-5|TRBV30
CAWSGGPGGSNQPQHF
>medium-sized|TRBJ2-1|TRBV19
CASSPRTSGSSYNEQFF
>medium-sized|TRBJ2-5|TRBV28
CASRPGLAQETQYF
>medium-sized|TRBJ2-2|TRBV5-4
CASSLERQNTGELFF
>large|TRBJ1-2|TRBV4-3
CASSQVLGFPYGYTF
>NA|TRBJ2-2|TRBV5-4
CASKRGAGGTGELFF
>medium-sized|TRBJ1-1|TRBV16
CASSPISLMNTEAFF
>large|TRBJ2-7|TRBV20-1
CSARDERNPYEQYF
>NA|TRBJ2-7|TRBV27
CASSPFGLSNEQYF
>medium-sized|TRBJ1-3|TRBV29-1
CSADRVSSGNTIYF
>medium-sized|TRBJ2-1|TRBV4-2
CASSQRLAGDPLYNEQFF
>medium-sized|TRBJ2-3|TRBV9
CASSPPPYGTDTQYF
>medium-sized|TRBJ2-1|TRBV20-1
CSAPGPIGRNEQFF
>medium-sized|TRBJ2-7|TRBV5-1
CASSLNTGGYEQYF
>medium-sized|TRBJ2-7|TRBV12-3/TRBV12-4
CASSPSELVYEQYF
>medium-sized|TRBJ2-7|TRBV6-5
CASRTSGHSDSYEQYF
>medium-sized|TRBJ2-1|TRBV12-3/TRBV12-4
CASSVTDSSYNEQFF
>medium-sized|TRBJ2-2|TRBV30
CAFLPLDTGELFF
>medium-sized|TRBJ2-1|TRBV18
CASSLISAGGYNEQFF